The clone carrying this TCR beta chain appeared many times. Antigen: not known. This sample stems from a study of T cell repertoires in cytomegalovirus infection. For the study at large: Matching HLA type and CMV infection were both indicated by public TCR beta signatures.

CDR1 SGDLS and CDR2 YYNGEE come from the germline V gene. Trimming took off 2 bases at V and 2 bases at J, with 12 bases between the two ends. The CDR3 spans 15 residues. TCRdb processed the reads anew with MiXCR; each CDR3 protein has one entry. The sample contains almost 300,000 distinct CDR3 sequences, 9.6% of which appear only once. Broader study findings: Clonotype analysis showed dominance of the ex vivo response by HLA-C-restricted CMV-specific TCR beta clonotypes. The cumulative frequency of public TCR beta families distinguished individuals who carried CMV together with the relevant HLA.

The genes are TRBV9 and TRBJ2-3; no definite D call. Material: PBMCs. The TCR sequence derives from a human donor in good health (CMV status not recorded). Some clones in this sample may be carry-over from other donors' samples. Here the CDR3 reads CASSVRWSFTDTQYF. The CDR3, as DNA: TGTGCCAGCAGCGTCAGGTGGTCCTTCACAGATACGCAGTATTTT.